The text below deals with one T cell receptor beta chain. No count is given, but going by its frequency this clonotype is large (0.1 to 1%). Its recognized antigen is unknown. Per the germline V gene, MNHNS is the CDR1 and SASEGT is the CDR2. The CDR3 has 17 amino acids, counting the end cysteine and phenylalanine. No DNA sequence is on record. The source of the sample is a study of GPR56 and killer-like receptors on CD4 memory cells (dated by TCRdb to between 2019 and 2020). Context from the whole study: The study proposed that progressive acquisition of KLRB1, KLRG1, GPR56 and then KLRF1 marks human CD4+ memory T-cell differentiation and cytokine production potential. The study described its healthy blood donors as age-matched to the liver disease patients, who had a median age of roughly 70 years. Study-wide conclusions, independent of this receptor: Rather than full repertoires, the diversity and similarity analyses used only the 100 most expanded clones in each population. The clones that dominated late populations 4 and 5 were also present in early populations 1 and 2, and the authors interpreted this finding as evidence for linear differentiation. Clonal frequency was low in the marker-negative population and increased progressively along the proposed pathway, with TCRbeta diversity decreasing accordingly. Overlap of TCR repertoires was especially pronounced between late populations 4 and 5, and partly extended to population 3.

The instrument given in TCRdb is Illumina HiSeq 2500. For construction of sequencing libraries, the recombined TCRbeta locus was amplified according to a previously published PCR protocol. Turning to the authors' computational methods: Any read whose average quality score fell below 30 was discarded, and IMSEQ was used to process the reads that remained. Each clonotype was defined by the combination of Vbeta gene, Jbeta gene and CDR3 amino acid sequence. To quantify how much the repertoires of different populations overlapped, the Morisita-Horn index was computed on the top 100 expanded clones. Renyi diversity profiles calculated on the top 100 expanded clones were used to assess clonal diversity. Following TCRdb reprocessing, every CDR3 protein sequence forms one entry, and DNA is not provided. The authors' filters were not applied to this entry. The sample table holds approximately 2,500 distinct CDR3 sequences. 4% of the sample goes to the ten largest clones.

Five KLR/GPR56-defined CD4+ populations were enriched by fluorescence-activated cell sorting before TCRbeta sequencing. To test whether memory differentiation follows a linear pathway, the researchers sequenced TCRbeta repertoires from five CD4+ T-cell subsets, each defined by expression of KLRB1, KLRG1, GPR56 and KLRF1. TCR-sequenced cells came from peripheral blood of healthy control individuals, reported as five donors in the TCRbeta analysis figure. Heparinized peripheral blood was collected, and every sample was processed within one hour of being retrieved. To isolate peripheral blood mononuclear cells, blood was diluted 1:2 in PBS and put through Biocoll density gradient centrifugation at room temperature. Before flow sorting, CD4+ T cells were magnetically enriched from freshly isolated PBMCs using anti-CD4 MicroBeads. A BD FACSAria II was used to sort CD4+ T cells enriched from PBMCs of healthy donors according to marker expression. Surface staining used anti-KLRB1 clone 191B8, anti-KLRF1 clone 4A4.D10 and anti-KLRG1 clone REA261 antibodies from Miltenyi Biotec.

This receptor chain uses TRBV6-1 and TRBJ2-2; TCRdb selects TRBD1, and the lack of DNA leaves this call unchecked. Sequencing was carried out using memory CD4+ T cells from blood. The TCR sequence derives from a human donor in good health. The encoded CDR3 is CASSELKGTANTGELFF.